This TCR beta chain was documented in a study of T cell responses to AZD1222 COVID-19 vaccine (dated by TCRdb to about 2021). Some background on the complete study: TCR sequencing was performed for more than 230 trial participants, of whom about 200 were given two doses of AZD1222 and around 26 were given two doses of MenACWY control vaccine. Trial participants were enrolled by age into subgroups of 18-55, 56-69 and 70-plus years, and approximately 150, 30 and 60 TCR-sequenced participants, respectively, were included in these subgroups. Broad study findings and their caveats: Participants were mostly white British and included more females than males, and it was suggested by the authors that clonal diversity may have been underestimated. After two AZD1222 doses, spike-specific TCR breadth and depth were significantly higher than at day 0 and than in MenACWY recipients. No day 14 peak-response samples were available, so repertoires were characterized only after the peak T cell response. The whole spike protein was spanned by vaccine-associated CD4 TCRs, and dominant responses were seen in regions 160-218 and 743-854. The 56-69-year group was small, and its depth increase did not reach significance, likely because of low power. Only six AZD1222 recipients were SARS-CoV-2 seropositive at baseline, limiting conclusions about previously exposed vaccinees. Nearly half of unique spike-specific TCRs reportedly recognized epitopes outside regions mutated in the B.1.351 and B.1.1.7 variants.

As for this clone: This clone's antigen is unknown. One base away there is no much larger clone; base qualities are not given.

Sample time point, as interpreted from the label and publication: about 28 days (+/-7) after the second vaccine dose. AZD1222 recipients whose second dose came at about 4 weeks and those whose second dose came at about 12 weeks were combined into one group, since spike-specific TCR depth and breadth did not differ between the two schedules. Vaccinee samples came from UK trials COV001 and COV002, including a single-blind randomized controlled phase 2/3 trial of AZD1222 (ChAdOx1 nCoV-19) in healthy adults. Trial participant PBMC samples were collected at day 0 and day 28 after the second dose for TCRbeta chain sequencing. Its CDR3 holds 12 amino acids, cysteine through phenylalanine. The entry retains the CDR3 DNA only, 36 bases that are in frame from base 1. V drops 4 bases and J drops 3 bases, leaving 8 bases in between. The germline V gene encodes CDR1 SGHNT and CDR2 YYREEE (reference sequence).

The CDR3 regions of human TCRbeta chains were analyzed by immunosequencing. Per the source publication's procedure: TCRs in the repertoires were matched against a reference library of SARS-CoV-2-specific TCRs that had been generated with the MIRA antigen-specificity platform. Breadth was defined as the fraction of unique TCRs that were SARS-CoV-2-associated. Depth was defined as the fraction of total T cells that were SARS-CoV-2-associated. Each spike-specific TCR was assigned to its reactive spike region and to a CD4 or CD8 class using the MIRA data. Log10-transformed breadth and depth values were compared by one-way ANOVA with Sidak's multiple comparisons tests. What TCRdb holds here is the immuneACCESS table cut down to in-frame rearrangements. Part of the clones is not present; checked against another copy, under half of the missing clones reflect an unresolved V gene, and the others are unexplained. The DNA was the basis for D and trimming; V, J and clone size are from that table. The sample table shows about 150,000 clones, and over 90% are seen once. The ten top clones hold 1.5% of the sample.

This TCR was sampled from an adult who received the AZD1222 COVID-19 vaccine. This sequence uses TRBV5-4 and TRBJ2-7, and possibly TRBD1, on 5 matching bases. The input for sequencing was peripheral blood, taken 28 days after the second AZD1222 dose. The DNA reads as follows: TGTGCCAGCAGCGACGACAGCTACGAGCAGTACTTC. It is translated as CASSDDSYEQYF.